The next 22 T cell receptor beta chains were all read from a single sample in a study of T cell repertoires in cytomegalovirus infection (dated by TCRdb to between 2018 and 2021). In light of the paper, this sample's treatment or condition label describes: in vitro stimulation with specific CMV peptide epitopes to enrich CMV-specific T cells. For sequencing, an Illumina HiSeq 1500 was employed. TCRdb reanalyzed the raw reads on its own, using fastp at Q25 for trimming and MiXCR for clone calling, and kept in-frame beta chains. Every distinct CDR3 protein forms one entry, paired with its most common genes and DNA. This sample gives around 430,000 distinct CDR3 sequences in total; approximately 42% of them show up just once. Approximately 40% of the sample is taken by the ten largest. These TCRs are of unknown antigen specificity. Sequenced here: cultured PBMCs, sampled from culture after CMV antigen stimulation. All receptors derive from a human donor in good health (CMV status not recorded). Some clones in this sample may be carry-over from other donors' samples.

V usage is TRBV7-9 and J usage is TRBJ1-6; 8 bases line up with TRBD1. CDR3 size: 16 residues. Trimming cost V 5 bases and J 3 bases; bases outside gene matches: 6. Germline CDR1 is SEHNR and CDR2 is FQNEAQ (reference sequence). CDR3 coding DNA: TGTGCCAGCAGCCAGGGACAGGCGGTCTATAATTCACCCCTCCACTTT. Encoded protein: CASSQGQAVYNSPLHF.

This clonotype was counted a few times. The CDR3 here is CASSERGGRETQYF. DNA for the CDR3: TGTGCCAGCAGCGAGCGGGGGGGCCGAGAGACCCAGTACTTC. The V and J genes are TRBV7-2 and TRBJ2-5, with 10 bases that match TRBD2. Germline V gene sequence: CDR1 SGHTA, CDR2 FQGNSA. This CDR3 contains 14 residues. The V and J ends lost 5 bases and 4 bases, in that order; junction bases with no gene match: 4.

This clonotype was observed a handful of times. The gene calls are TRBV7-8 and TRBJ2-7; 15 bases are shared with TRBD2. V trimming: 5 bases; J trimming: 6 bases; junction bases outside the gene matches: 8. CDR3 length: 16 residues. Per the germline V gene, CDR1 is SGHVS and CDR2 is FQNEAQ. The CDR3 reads CASSLGLAGGTSEQYF. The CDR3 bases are TGTGCCAGCAGCCTGGGACTAGCGGGAGGTACGTCCGAGCAGTACTTC. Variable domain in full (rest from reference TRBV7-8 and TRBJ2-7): GAGVSQSPRYKVAKRGQDVALRCDPISGHVSLFWYQQALGQGPEFLTYFQNEAQLDKSGLPSDRFFAERPEGSVSTLKIQRTQQEDSAVYLCASSLGLAGGTSEQYFGPGTRLTVT.

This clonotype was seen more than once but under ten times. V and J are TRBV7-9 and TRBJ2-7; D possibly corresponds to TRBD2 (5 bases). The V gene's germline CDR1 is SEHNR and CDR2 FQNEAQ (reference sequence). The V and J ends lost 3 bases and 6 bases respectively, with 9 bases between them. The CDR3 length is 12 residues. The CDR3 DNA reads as TGTGCCAGCAGCTTGGGGAGAGTCGAGCAGTACTTC. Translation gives CASSLGRVEQYF.

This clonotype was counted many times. CDR3 protein: CASSSQPEQFF. CDR3 nucleotides: TGTGCCAGCAGCTCCCAGCCGGAGCAGTTCTTC. This rearrangement joins TRBV7-2 to TRBJ2-1; no reliable D call. Trimming took 4 bases from V and 10 from J, leaving 8 bases between them. The germline CDR1 and CDR2 sequences are SGHTA and FQGNSA. CDR3 length equals 11 residues.

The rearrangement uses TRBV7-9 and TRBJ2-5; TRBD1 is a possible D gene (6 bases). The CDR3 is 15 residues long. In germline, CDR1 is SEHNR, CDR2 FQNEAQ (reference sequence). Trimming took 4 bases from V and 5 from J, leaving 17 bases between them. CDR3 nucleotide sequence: TGTGCCAGCAGCTCGACACAGGGTTCAGTGGAGACCCAGTACTTC. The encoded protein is CASSSTQGSVETQYF.

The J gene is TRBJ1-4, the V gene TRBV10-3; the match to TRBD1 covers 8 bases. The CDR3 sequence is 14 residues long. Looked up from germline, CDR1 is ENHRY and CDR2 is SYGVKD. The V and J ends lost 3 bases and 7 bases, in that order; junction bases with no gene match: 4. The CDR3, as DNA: TGTGCCATCAGTGACAGGACAGGGCGTGAAAAACTGTTTTTT. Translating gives CAISDRTGREKLFF.

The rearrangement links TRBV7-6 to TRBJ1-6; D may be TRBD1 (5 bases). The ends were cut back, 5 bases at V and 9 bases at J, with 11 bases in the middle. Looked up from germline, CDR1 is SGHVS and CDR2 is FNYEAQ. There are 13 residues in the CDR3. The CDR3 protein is CASSDTRASPLHF. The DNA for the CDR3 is TGTGCCAGCAGCGACACCAGGGCTTCACCCCTCCACTTT.

The CDR3 sequence is CASSGTGTNTEAFF. CDR3 nucleotide sequence: TGTGCCAGCAGTGGGACAGGGACAAACACTGAAGCTTTCTTT. This chain connects TRBV6-1 to TRBJ1-1, with 8 bases matching TRBD1. V trimming: 4 bases; J trimming: 2 bases; junction bases outside the gene matches: 3. The CDR3 runs to 14 residues. CDR1 is MNHNS and CDR2 is SASEGT in the germline V gene.

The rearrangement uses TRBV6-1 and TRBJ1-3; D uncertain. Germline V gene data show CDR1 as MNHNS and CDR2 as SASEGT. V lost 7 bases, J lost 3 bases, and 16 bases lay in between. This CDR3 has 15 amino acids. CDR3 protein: CASTRDFGVGNTIYF. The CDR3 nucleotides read TGTGCCAGCACCCGAGACTTCGGTGTTGGAAACACCATATATTTT.

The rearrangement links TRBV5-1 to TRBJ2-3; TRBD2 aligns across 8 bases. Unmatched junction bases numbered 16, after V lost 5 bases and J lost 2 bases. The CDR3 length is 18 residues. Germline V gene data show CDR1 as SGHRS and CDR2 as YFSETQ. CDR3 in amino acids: CASSTPGGGPRLTDTQYF. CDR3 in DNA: TGCGCCAGCAGTACCCCCGGGGGGGGCCCTCGTCTCACAGATACGCAGTATTTT.

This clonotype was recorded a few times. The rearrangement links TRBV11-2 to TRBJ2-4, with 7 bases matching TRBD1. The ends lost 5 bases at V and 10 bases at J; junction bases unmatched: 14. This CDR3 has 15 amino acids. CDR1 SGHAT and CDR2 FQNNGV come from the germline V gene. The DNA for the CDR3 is TGTGCCAGCAGCCCCGGGACAGTACTGCTCGGGATTCAGTACTTC. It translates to CASSPGTVLLGIQYF.

The DNA of the CDR3 is TGTGCCAGCAGCTGGGAGTCCGCGGCAGATACGCAGTATTTT. It specifies CASSWESAADTQYF. The chain uses TRBV9 and TRBJ2-3; maybe TRBD2 (5 bases). Germline V gives CDR1 SGDLS, CDR2 YYNGEE. With 4 bases removed from V and 4 bases from J, the gap between germline ends came to 13 bases. The CDR3 spans 14 residues.

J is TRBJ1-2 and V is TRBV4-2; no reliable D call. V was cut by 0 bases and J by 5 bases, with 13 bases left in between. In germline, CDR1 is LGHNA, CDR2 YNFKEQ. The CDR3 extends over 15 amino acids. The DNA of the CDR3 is TGTGCCAGCAGCCAAGAGATCATGAGTCAGTATGGCTACACCTTC. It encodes CASSQEIMSQYGYTF.

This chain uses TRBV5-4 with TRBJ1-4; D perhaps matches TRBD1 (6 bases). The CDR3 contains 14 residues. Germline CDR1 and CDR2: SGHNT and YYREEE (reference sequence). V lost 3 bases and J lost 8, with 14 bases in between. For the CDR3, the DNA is TGTGCCAGCAGCTCCGAGGTGGGGGCGGAAAAACTGTTTTTT. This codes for CASSSEVGAEKLFF.

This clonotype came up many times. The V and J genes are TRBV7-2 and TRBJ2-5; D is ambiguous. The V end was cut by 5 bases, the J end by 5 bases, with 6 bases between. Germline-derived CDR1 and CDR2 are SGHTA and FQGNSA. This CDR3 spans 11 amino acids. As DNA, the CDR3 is TGTGCCAGCAGCGCAGGCGAGACCCAGTACTTC. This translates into CASSAGETQYF.

The CDR3 protein is CASSLRTSGGPSLPSTDTQYF. The CDR3 nucleotides are TGTGCCAGCAGCCTAAGGACTAGCGGGGGTCCTAGCCTTCCCTCCACAGATACGCAGTATTTT. The chain combines TRBV7-8 with TRBJ2-3; TRBD2 matches at 13 bases. With 5 bases clipped from V and 2 bases from J, the junction kept 19 bases outside the gene matches. The CDR3 has 21 residues. Germline V CDR1 and CDR2: SGHVS, FQNEAQ.

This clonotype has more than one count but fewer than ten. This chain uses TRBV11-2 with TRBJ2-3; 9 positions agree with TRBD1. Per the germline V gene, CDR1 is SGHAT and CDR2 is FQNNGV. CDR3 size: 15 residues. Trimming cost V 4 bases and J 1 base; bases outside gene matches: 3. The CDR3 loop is CASSSWDRGTDTQYF. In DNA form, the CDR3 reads TGTGCCAGCAGCTCCTGGGACAGGGGCACAGATACGCAGTATTTT.

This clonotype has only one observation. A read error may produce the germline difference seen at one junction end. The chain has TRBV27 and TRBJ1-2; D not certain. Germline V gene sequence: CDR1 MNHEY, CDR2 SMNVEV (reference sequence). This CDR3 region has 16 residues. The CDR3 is CASSLRMTARNFGYTF. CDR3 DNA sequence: TGTGCCAGCAGTTTAAGGATGACCGCGAGAAACTTTGGCTACACCTTC.

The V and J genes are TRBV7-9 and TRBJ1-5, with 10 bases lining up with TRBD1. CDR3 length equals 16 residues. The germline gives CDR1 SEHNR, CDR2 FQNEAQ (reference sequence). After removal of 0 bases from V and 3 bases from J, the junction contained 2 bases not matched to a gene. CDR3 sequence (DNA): TGTGCCAGCAGCTTAGCGACAGGGGGCCTCAATCAGCCCCAGCATTTT. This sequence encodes CASSLATGGLNQPQHF.

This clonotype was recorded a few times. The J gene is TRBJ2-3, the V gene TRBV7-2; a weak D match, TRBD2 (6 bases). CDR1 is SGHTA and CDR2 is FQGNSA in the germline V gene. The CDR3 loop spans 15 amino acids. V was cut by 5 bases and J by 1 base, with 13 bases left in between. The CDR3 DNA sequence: TGTGCCAGCAGCGGCGGAGGGCCTGGCACAGATACGCAGTATTTT. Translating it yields CASSGGGPGTDTQYF.

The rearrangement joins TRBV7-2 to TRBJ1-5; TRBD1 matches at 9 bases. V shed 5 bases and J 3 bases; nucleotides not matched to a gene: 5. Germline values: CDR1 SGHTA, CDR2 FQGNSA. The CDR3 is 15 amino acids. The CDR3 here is CASSTTGGNNQPQHF. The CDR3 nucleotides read TGTGCCAGCAGCACGACAGGGGGTAACAATCAGCCCCAGCATTTT.